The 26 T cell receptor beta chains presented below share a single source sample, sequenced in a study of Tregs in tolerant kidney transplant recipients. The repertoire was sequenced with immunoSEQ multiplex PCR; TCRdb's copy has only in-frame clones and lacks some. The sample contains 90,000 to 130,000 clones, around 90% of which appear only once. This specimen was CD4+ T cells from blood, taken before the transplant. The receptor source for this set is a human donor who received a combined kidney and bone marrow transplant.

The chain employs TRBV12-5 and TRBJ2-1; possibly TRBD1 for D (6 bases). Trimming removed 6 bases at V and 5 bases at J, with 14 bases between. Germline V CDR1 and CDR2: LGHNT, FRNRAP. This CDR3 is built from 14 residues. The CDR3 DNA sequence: TGTGCTAGTGGCCAGGGGATAGGTAACAATGAGCAGTTCTTC. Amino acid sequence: CASGQGIGNNEQFF.

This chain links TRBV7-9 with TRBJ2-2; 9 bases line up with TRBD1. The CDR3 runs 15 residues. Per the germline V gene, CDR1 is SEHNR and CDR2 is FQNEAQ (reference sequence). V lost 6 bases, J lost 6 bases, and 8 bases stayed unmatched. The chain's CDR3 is CASSFTQGAAGELFF. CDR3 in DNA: TGTGCCAGCAGTTTTACACAGGGGGCGGCCGGGGAGCTGTTTTTT.

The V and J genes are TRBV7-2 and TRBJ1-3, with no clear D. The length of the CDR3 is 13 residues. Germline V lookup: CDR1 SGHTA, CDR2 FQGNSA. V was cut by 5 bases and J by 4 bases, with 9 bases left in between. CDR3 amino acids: CASSPYGGNTIYF. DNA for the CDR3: TGTGCCAGCAGCCCCTACGGGGGAAACACCATATATTTT.

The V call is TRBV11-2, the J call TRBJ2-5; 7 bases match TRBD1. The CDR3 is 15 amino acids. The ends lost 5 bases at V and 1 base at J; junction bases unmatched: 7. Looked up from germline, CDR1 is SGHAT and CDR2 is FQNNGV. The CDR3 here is CASSTGQASQETQYF. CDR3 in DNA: TGTGCCAGCAGCACCGGACAGGCATCCCAAGAGACCCAGTACTTC.

CDR3 nucleotides: TGTGCCAGCAGCGCCCCCGGGACAGGGAGGTACGAGCAGTACTTC. Translated, it gives CASSAPGTGRYEQYF. The gene calls are TRBV7-2 and TRBJ2-7; 9 nucleotides match TRBD1. The ends lost 5 bases at V and 4 bases at J; junction bases unmatched: 9. This CDR3 contains 15 residues. Germline lookup yields CDR1 SGHTA and CDR2 FQGNSA.

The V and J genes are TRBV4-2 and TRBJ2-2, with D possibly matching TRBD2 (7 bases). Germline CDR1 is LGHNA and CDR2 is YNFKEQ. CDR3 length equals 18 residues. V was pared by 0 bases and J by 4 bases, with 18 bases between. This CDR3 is CASSQDWGRGLSTGELFF. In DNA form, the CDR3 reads TGTGCCAGCAGCCAAGATTGGGGGCGGGGGCTGAGCACCGGGGAGCTGTTTTTT.

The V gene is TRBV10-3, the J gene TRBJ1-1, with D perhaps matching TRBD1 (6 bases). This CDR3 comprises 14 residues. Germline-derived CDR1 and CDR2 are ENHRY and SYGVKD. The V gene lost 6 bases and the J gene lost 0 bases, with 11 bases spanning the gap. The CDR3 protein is CAIRGTTMNTEAFF. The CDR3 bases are TGTGCCATCAGAGGGACAACCATGAACACTGAAGCTTTCTTT.

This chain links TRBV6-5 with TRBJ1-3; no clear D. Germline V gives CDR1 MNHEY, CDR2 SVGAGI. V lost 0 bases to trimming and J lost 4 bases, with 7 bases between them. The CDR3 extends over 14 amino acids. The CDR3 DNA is TGTGCCAGCAGTTACTCGGCCTGGGGAAACACCATATATTTT. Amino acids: CASSYSAWGNTIYF.

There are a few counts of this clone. CDR3 in DNA: TGTGCCAGTAAGAGGGGGCTGGAGTCACCCCTCCACTTT. Protein product: CASKRGLESPLHF. The chain recombines TRBV19 with TRBJ1-6; 7 bases map to TRBD1. The junction had 7 bases not matched to a gene; V was cut back by 7 bases and J by 10 bases. The CDR3 consists of 13 residues. CDR1 and CDR2 from the germline V gene are LNHDA and SQIVND (reference sequence).

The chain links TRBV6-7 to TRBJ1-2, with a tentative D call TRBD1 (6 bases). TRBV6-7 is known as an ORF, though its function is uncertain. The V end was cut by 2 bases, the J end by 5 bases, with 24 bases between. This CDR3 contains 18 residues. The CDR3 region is CASSYHGRRGGVGYGYTF. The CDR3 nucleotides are TGTGCCAGCAGTTACCATGGGCGTAGAGGGGGGGTCGGGTATGGCTACACCTTC.

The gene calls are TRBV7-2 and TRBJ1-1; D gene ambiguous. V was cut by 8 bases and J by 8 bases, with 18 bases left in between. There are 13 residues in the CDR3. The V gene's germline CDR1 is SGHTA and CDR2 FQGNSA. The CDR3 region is CASLMEYGREAFF. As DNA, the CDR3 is TGTGCCAGCCTCATGGAATATGGGCGAGAAGCTTTCTTT.

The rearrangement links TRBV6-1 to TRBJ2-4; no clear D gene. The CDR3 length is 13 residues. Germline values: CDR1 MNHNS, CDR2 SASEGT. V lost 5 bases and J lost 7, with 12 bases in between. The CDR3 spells CASSLLIGNIQYF. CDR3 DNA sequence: TGTGCCAGCAGTCTTCTCATCGGGAACATTCAGTACTTC.

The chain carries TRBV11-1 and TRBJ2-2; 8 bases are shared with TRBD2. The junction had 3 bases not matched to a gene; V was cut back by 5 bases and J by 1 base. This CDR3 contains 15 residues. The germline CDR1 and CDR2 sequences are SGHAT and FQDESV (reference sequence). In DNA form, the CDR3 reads TGTGCCAGCAGCCCGGGGGGGGAGAACACCGGGGAGCTGTTTTTT. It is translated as CASSPGGENTGELFF.

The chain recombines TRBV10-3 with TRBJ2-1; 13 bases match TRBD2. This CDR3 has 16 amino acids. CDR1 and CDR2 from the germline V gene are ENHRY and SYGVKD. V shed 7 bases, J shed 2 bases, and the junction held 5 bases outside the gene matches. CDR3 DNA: TGTGCCATCAATCTAGGACTAGCGGGGGCCTACAATGAGCAGTTCTTC. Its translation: CAINLGLAGAYNEQFF.

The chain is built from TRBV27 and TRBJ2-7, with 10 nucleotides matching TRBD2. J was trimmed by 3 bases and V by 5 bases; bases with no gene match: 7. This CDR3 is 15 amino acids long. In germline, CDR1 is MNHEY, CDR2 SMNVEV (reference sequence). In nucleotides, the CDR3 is TGTGCCAGCAGTATTAGCGGGAGGACTTTCTACGAGCAGTACTTC. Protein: CASSISGRTFYEQYF.

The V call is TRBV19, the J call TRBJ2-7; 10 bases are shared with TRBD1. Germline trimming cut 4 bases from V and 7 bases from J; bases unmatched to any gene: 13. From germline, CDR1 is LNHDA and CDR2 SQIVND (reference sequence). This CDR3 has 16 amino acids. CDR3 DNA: TGTGCCAGTAGTAGGGCGCTACCGGGACAGGGGAGGGAGCAGTACTTC. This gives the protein CASSRALPGQGREQYF.

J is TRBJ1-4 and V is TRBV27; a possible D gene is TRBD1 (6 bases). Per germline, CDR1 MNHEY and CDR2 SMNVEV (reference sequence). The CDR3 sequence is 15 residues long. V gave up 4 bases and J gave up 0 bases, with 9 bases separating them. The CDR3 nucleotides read TGTGCCAGCAGTTCAAGGACAGCAACTAATGAAAAACTGTTTTTT. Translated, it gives CASSSRTATNEKLFF.

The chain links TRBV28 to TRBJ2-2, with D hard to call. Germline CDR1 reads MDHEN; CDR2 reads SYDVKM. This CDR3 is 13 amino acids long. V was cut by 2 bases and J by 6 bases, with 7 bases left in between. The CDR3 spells CASSLSYPGELFF. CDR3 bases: TGTGCCAGCAGTTTAAGCTATCCCGGGGAGCTGTTTTTT.

CDR3 DNA sequence: TGTGCCAGCAGGCTGGAAGCGGGGGGAATACAAGAGACCCAGTACTTC. Translation: CASRLEAGGIQETQYF. The chain has TRBV2 and TRBJ2-5; 9 bases agree with TRBD2. V shed 6 bases, J shed 2 bases, and the junction held 10 bases outside the gene matches. CDR1 and CDR2 (germline): SNHLY, FYNNEI. The CDR3 totals 16 residues.

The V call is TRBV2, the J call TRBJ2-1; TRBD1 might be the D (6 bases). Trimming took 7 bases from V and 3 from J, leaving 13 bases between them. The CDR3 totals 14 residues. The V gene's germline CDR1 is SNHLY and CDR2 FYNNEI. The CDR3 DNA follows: TGTGCCAGCACCGGACAAGGGGGCTACAATGAGCAGTTCTTC. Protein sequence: CASTGQGGYNEQFF.

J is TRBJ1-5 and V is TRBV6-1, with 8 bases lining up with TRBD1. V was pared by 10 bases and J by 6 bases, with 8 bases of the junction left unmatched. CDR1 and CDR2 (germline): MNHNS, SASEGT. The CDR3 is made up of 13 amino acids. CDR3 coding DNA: TGTGCCACCCGGACAGGGTGGGGTCAGCCCCAGCATTTT. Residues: CATRTGWGQPQHF.

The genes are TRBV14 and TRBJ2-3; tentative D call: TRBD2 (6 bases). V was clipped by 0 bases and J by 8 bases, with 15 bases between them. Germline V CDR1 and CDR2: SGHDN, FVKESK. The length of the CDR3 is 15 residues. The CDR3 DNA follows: TGTGCCAGCAGCCAAGAGGCGGGGACCCTGACTACGCAGTATTTT. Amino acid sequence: CASSQEAGTLTTQYF.

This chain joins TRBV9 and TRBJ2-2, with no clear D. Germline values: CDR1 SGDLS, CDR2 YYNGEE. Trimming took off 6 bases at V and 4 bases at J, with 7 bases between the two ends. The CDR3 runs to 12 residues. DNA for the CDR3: TGTGCCAGCAATGGCCCCACCGGGGAGCTGTTTTTT. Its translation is CASNGPTGELFF.

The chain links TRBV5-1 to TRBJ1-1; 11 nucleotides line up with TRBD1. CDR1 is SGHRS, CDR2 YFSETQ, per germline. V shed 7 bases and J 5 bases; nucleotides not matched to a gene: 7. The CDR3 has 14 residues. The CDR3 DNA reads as TGCGCCAGCTGCACGGGACAGGGGGGGACTGAAGCTTTCTTT. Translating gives CASCTGQGGTEAFF.

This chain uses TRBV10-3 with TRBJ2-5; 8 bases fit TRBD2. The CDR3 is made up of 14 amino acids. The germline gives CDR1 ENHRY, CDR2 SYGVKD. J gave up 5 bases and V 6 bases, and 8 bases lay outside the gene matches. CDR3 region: CAISEAGVAETQYF. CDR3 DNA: TGTGCCATCAGCGAAGCGGGAGTAGCGGAGACCCAGTACTTC.

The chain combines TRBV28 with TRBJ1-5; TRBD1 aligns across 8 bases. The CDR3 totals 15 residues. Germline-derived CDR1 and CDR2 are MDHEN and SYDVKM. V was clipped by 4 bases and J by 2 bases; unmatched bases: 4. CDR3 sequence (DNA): TGTGCCAGCAGTTCAGGGGGCGAAGGCAATCAGCCCCAGCATTTT. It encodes CASSSGGEGNQPQHF. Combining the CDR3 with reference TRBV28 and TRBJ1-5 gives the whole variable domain DVKVTQSSRYLVKRTGEKVFLECVQDMDHENMFWYRQDPGLGLRLIYFSYDVKMKEKGDIPEGYSVSREKKERFSLILESASTNQTSMYLCASSSGGEGNQPQHFGDGTRLSIL.